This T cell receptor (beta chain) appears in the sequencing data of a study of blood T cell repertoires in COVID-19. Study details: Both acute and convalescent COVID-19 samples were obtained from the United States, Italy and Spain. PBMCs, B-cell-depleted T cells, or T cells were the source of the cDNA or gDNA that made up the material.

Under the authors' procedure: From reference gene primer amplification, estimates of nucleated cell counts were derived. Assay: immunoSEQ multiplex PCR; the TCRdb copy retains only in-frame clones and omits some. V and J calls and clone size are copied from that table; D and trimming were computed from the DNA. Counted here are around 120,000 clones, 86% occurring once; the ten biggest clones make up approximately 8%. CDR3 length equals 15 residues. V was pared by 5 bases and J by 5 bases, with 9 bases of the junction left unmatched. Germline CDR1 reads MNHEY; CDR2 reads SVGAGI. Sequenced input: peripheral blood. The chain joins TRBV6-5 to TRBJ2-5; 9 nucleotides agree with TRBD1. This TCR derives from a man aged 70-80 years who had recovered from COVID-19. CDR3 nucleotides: TGTGCCAGCAGTCCCTGGACAGGGGTTCTGGAGACCCAGTACTTC. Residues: CASSPWTGVLETQYF.